The clone carrying this T cell receptor beta chain was observed a few times. Its target is not known. Other DNA sequences of this sample code for an identical CDR3. These data come from a study of shared clonotypes between healthy human individuals. The overall study: The composition of the donors was a couple of women and a few men aged 18 to 49. Study findings and constraints: Collection of samples was limited to blood; tissue repertoires likely differ.

The authors distributed each subset's genomic DNA evenly over several immunoSEQ plates. Clones were read by immunoSEQ multiplex PCR, and TCRdb kept only the in-frame ones, dropping some. The data contain millions of clones, 85% to 95% of them singletons. Source material: naive CD4+ T cells sorted from blood. Subset noted: CD45RA+ positively selected. The source of this sequence is a young man in good health.

The CDR3 sequence is CASSYSGRGDSPLHF. CDR3 nucleotides: TGTGCCAGCAGTTACTCGGGGCGGGGTGATTCACCCCTCCACTTT. V and J are TRBV6-5 and TRBJ1-6; D may be TRBD1 (5 bases). The V end was cut by 0 bases, the J end by 8 bases, with 11 bases between. Germline assignment: CDR1 MNHEY and CDR2 SVGAGI. The CDR3 loop spans 15 amino acids.